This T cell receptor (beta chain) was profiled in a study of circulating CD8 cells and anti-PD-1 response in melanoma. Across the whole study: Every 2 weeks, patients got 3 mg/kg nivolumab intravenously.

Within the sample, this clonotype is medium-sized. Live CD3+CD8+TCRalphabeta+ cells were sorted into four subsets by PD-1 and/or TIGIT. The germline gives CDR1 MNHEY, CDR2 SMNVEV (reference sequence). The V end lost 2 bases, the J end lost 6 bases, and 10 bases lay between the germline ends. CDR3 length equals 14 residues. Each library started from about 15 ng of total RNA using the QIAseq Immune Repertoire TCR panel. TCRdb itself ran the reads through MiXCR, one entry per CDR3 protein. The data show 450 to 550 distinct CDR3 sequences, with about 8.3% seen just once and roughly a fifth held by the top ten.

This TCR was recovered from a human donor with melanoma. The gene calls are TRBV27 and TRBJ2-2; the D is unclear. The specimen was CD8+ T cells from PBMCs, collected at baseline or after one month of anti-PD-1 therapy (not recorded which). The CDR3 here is CASSLRVEAGELFF. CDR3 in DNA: TGTGCCAGCAGTTTACGGGTTGAGGCCGGGGAGCTGTTTTTT.